The next 9 T cell receptor beta chains were all read from a single sample in a study of blood T cells in healthy people across ages. With a J-beta primer mix and a sample-barcoded 5' primer, a second PCR ran about 7 to 12 cycles. TCRdb re-analysed the 5' RACE reads in MiXCR, keeping a single row per CDR3 protein. The sample lists roughly 900,000 distinct CDR3 sequences; 29% were seen once. The sample was blood. These receptors were taken from a woman older than 75 in good health.

A few counts support this clonotype. The rearrangement links TRBV30 to TRBJ1-2; tentative D call: TRBD1 (5 bases). Germline CDR1 GTSNPN, CDR2 SVGIG (reference sequence). This CDR3 comprises 12 residues. Trimming took off 1 base at V and 8 bases at J, with 11 bases between the two ends. CDR3 nucleotide sequence: TGTGCCTGGAGTGGGGACTACCTGGGCTACACCTTC. Residues: CAWSGDYLGYTF.

V is TRBV19 and J is TRBJ2-3; TRBD2 might be the D (6 bases). Germline CDR1 is LNHDA and CDR2 is SQIVND (reference sequence). The CDR3 consists of 14 residues. With 6 bases removed from V and 1 base from J, the gap between germline ends came to 11 bases. CDR3 residues: CASREGPGTDTQYF. In nucleotides, the CDR3 is TGTGCCAGTAGGGAGGGCCCCGGCACAGATACGCAGTATTTT. The full variable domain, in which reference TRBV19 and TRBJ2-3 provide the parts outside the CDR3, is DGGITQSPKYLFRKEGQNVTLSCEQNLNHDAMYWYRQDPGQGLRLIYYSQIVNDFQKGDIAEGYSVSREKKESFPLTVTSAQKNPTAFYLCASREGPGTDTQYFGPGTRLTVL.

The chain has TRBV5-4 and TRBJ1-2; a possible D gene is TRBD1 (5 bases). Looked up from germline, CDR1 is SGHNT and CDR2 is YYREEE (reference sequence). The CDR3 spans 15 residues. Deletions cut 0 bases from V and 2 bases from J, with 11 bases between. In DNA, the CDR3 is TGTGCCAGCAGCTTGGGTGGGGACCGAAACTATGGCTACACCTTC. Amino acid sequence: CASSLGGDRNYGYTF.

In this sample, this clonotype turned up many times. The chain uses TRBV5-1 and TRBJ1-1; TRBD1 aligns across 7 bases. V dropped 6 bases and J dropped 1; count of bases not matched to a gene: 6. Germline V lookup: CDR1 SGHRS, CDR2 YFSETQ. The CDR3 has 14 amino acids. CDR3 protein: CASTQQGSNTEAFF. The CDR3 DNA is TGCGCCAGCACCCAACAGGGGTCGAACACTGAAGCTTTCTTT.

This clonotype was found many times. V gene TRBV25-1 combines with J gene TRBJ2-3, with TRBD2 matching over 7 bases. Germline V CDR1 and CDR2: MGHDK, SYGVNS. The ends lost 6 bases at V and 2 bases at J; junction bases unmatched: 8. This CDR3 is built from 15 residues. CDR3 residues: CASSAQRGATDTQYF. The CDR3 DNA follows: TGTGCCAGCAGCGCCCAGCGGGGAGCCACAGATACGCAGTATTTT.

This clonotype has at least ten counts. The chain carries TRBV15 and TRBJ2-2; D is unresolved. The CDR3 runs to 16 residues. In germline, CDR1 is LNHNV, CDR2 YYDKDF (reference sequence). V was trimmed by 1 base and J by 5 bases, leaving 14 bases between them. CDR3 in DNA: TGTGCCACCAGCAGAGGAAGGATCGCTGGGACCGGGGAGCTGTTTTTT. It is translated as CATSRGRIAGTGELFF.

The sample holds many counts of this clonotype. The CDR3 here is CASSLHPTTDTQYF. The CDR3, as DNA: TGTGCCAGCAGCTTACACCCCACCACAGATACGCAGTATTTT. This sequence joins TRBV7-6 and TRBJ2-3; D remains unclear. V lost 2 bases and J lost 2, with 8 bases in between. Germline-derived CDR1 and CDR2 are SGHVS and FNYEAQ. The CDR3 sequence is 14 residues long. The full variable domain, with the rest looked up from reference TRBV7-6 and TRBJ2-3, is GAGVSQSPRYKVTKRGQDVALRCDPISGHVSLYWYRQALGQGPEFLTYFNYEAQQDKSGLPNDRFSAERPEGSISTLTIQRTEQRDSAMYRCASSLHPTTDTQYFGPGTRLTVL.

The chain couples TRBV12-3 or TRBV12-4 to TRBJ1-1; D is undetermined. This CDR3 is 15 amino acids long. Trimming shortened V by 3 bases and J by 3 bases, and 14 bases separated the two germline ends. CDR3 nucleotides: TGTGCCAGCAGTTTTATGGTCGGGATTCACACTGAAGCTTTCTTT. Translating it yields CASSFMVGIHTEAFF.

The chain employs TRBV30 and TRBJ1-5; D is unresolved. Germline loops: CDR1 GTSNPN, CDR2 SVGIG (reference sequence). The V gene lost 0 bases and the J gene lost 1 base, with 22 bases spanning the gap. The CDR3 runs to 19 residues. The DNA of the CDR3 is TGTGCCTGGAGTGTACTCGGGAGTTGGGCGGACCGAAGCAATCAGCCCCAGCATTTT. Amino acid sequence: CAWSVLGSWADRSNQPQHF.